The rows below give T cell receptor beta chains drawn from one sample of a study of vaccination and CD4 T cells after COVID-19. No antigen has been identified for these receptors. TCRdb recomputed calls from the PCR reads with MiXCR, one row per CDR3 protein. The table has about 12,000 distinct CDR3 sequences, less than 80% seen once. The sample here was CD4+ T cells from blood, cultured in vitro, taken before SARS-CoV-2 vaccination. The receptor set was obtained from a human donor who had recovered from COVID-19. The CDR3 runs from the conserved cysteine through the conserved F or W. D genes are given only for firm matches. Size is stated for part of the rows, as once, few or many counts, or as a class when the clone is expanded.

j_gene | abundance | d_gene | v_gene | CDR3aa | CDR3nt
TRBJ1-1 | NA | NA | TRBV4-1 | CASSQPSGTLGTEAFF | TGCGCCAGCAGCCAACCTTCCGGGACTCTAGGCACTGAAGCTTTCTTT
TRBJ1-1 | once | NA | TRBV7-2 | CASSAFQGYTEAFF | TGTGCCAGCAGCGCCTTTCAGGGGTACACTGAAGCTTTCTTT
TRBJ2-2 | NA | NA | TRBV7-2 | CASGTINTGELFF | TGTGCCAGCGGGACGATTAACACCGGGGAGCTGTTTTTT
TRBJ1-1 | NA | TRBD1 | TRBV19 | CASSIVDRGRSGTEAFF | TGTGCCAGTAGTATTGTAGACAGGGGGCGGTCGGGCACTGAAGCTTTCTTT
TRBJ2-3 | few | NA | TRBV27 | CASSFGGSITDTQYF | TGTGCCAGCAGTTTTGGCGGTAGTATCACAGATACGCAGTATTTT
TRBJ2-7 | NA | TRBD2 | TRBV28 | CANPWGLAESSPTYEQYF | TGTGCCAACCCCTGGGGACTAGCGGAGTCAAGTCCCACCTACGAGCAGTACTTC
TRBJ1-4 | few | NA | TRBV6-1 | CASTGVGTTNEKLFF | TGTGCCAGCACCGGGGTAGGGACAACTAATGAAAAACTGTTTTTT
TRBJ2-2 | NA | NA | TRBV18 | CASSPPTLNRAGELFF | TGTGCCAGCTCACCCCCTACGCTGAATCGCGCCGGGGAGCTGTTTTTT
TRBJ1-2 | NA | NA | TRBV15 | CATSRDMGADYGYTF | TGTGCCACCAGCAGAGATATGGGGGCCGACTATGGCTACACCTTC
TRBJ2-3 | NA | TRBD2 | TRBV6-1 | CASRTGTRGSREDTQYF | TGTGCCAGCAGAACCGGGACTAGAGGTTCAAGGGAGGACACGCAGTATTTT
TRBJ2-3 | few | TRBD2 | TRBV7-6 | CASSTGLAGYTDTQYF | TGTGCCAGCAGCACCGGACTAGCGGGGTACACAGATACGCAGTATTTT
TRBJ2-5 | NA | NA | TRBV30 | CAWSVGETQYF | TGTGCCTGGAGTGTAGGAGAGACCCAGTACTTC
TRBJ1-1 | NA | TRBD1 | TRBV30 | CAWKDRVGTEAFF | TGTGCCTGGAAAGACAGGGTGGGCACTGAAGCTTTCTTT
TRBJ2-7 | NA | NA | TRBV5-1 | CASSLVSSSYEQYF | TGCGCCAGCAGCTTGGTTTCCAGCTCCTACGAGCAGTACTTC
TRBJ2-3 | once | NA | TRBV15 | CATSRARLGGYDTQYF | TGTGCCACCAGCAGAGCGCGACTAGGTGGATACGATACGCAGTATTTT
TRBJ1-5 | few | NA | TRBV7-2 | CASSLELYQPQHF | TGTGCCAGCAGCTTAGAGTTATATCAGCCCCAGCATTTT
TRBJ2-5 | NA | TRBD2 | TRBV7-9 | CASSPRTSGSTETQYF | TGTGCCAGCAGCCCTCGGACTAGCGGGAGTACCGAGACCCAGTACTTC
TRBJ2-1 | NA | TRBD2 | TRBV20-1 | CSARGTSGRGEQFF | TGCAGTGCTAGGGGGACTAGCGGGAGAGGTGAGCAGTTCTTC
TRBJ2-7 | NA | TRBD2 | TRBV7-2 | CASSTSSGASYEQYF | TGTGCCAGCAGCACCTCTAGCGGGGCATCCTACGAGCAGTACTTC
TRBJ2-3 | once | TRBD1 | TRBV7-8 | CASSQHDRGADTQYF | TGTGCCAGCAGCCAACACGACAGGGGGGCAGATACGCAGTATTTT
TRBJ2-3 | NA | NA | TRBV19 | CASSISADTQYF | TGTGCCAGTAGTATATCCGCAGATACGCAGTATTTT